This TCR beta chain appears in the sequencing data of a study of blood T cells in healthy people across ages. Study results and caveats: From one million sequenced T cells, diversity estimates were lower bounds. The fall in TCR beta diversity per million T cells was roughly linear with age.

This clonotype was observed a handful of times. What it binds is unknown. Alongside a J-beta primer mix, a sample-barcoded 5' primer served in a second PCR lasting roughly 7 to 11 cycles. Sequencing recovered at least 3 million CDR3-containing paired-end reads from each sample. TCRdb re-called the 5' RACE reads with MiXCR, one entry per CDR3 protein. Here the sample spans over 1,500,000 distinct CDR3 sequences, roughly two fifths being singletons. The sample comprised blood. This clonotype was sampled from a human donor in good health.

This chain's CDR3 is CASQGPRGANVLTF. As DNA, the CDR3 is TGTGCCAGCCAGGGACCTAGGGGGGCCAACGTCCTGACTTTC. The chain links TRBV28 to TRBJ2-6; D may match TRBD1 or TRBD2 (5 bases each). Looked up from germline, CDR1 is MDHEN and CDR2 is SYDVKM. Trimming took 8 bases from V and 4 from J, leaving 12 bases between them. The CDR3 loop spans 14 amino acids.